The TCR beta chain under discussion was sequenced for a study of blood T cell repertoires in COVID-19. Looking at the study overall: PBMCs, B-cell-depleted T cells, or T cells provided the cDNA or gDNA that made up the material.

While infection was still active, Seattle patients were enrolled and then followed longitudinally. The germline gives CDR1 SGHRS, CDR2 YFSETQ. V trimming: 1 base; J trimming: 5 bases; junction bases outside the gene matches: 7. There are 16 residues in the CDR3. Original methodology: Reference gene primers were amplified, and this amplification served to estimate nucleated cell counts. This table comes from immunoSEQ multiplex PCR, and its TCRdb copy is limited to in-frame clones, with some not included. The DNA was the basis for D and trimming; V, J and clone size are from that table. The sample records roughly 56,000 clones, 89% being singletons.

The rearrangement links TRBV5-1 to TRBJ2-2; 8 nucleotides align to TRBD1. The clonotype was recovered from a woman aged 55-75 years with COVID-19, enrolled during active disease. The sample consisted of peripheral blood. The CDR3 loop is CASSLLGTGITGELFF. The CDR3 coding sequence is TGCGCCAGCAGCTTGTTAGGGACAGGCATTACCGGGGAGCTGTTTTTT.